This T cell receptor beta chain comes out of a study of blood T cell repertoires in COVID-19. Study-wide context: The United States, Italy and Spain provided the acute and convalescent COVID-19 samples. From T cells, B-cell-depleted T cells, or PBMCs came the material, which was cDNA or gDNA.

TCRdb's table, derived via immunoSEQ multiplex PCR, lists solely in-frame clones and lacks some. The sample has fewer than 300,000 clones; approximately 77% are singletons. Germline V lookup: CDR1 GTSNPN, CDR2 SVGIG (reference sequence). The ends lost 1 base at V and 0 bases at J; junction bases unmatched: 3. The CDR3 spans 15 residues. Sequencing was carried out using peripheral blood. The chain joins TRBV30 to TRBJ1-5; 7 positions agree with TRBD1. The receptor comes from a woman younger than 30 with acute or convalescent COVID-19. The DNA of the CDR3 is TGTGCCTGGAGTGGGGGGACAGATAGCAATCAGCCCCAGCATTTT. The encoded protein is CAWSGGTDSNQPQHF.